The 11 T cell receptor beta chains given below trace back to one sample, sequenced in a study of shared clonotypes between healthy human individuals. Clones were sequenced by immunoSEQ multiplex PCR, and TCRdb holds only the in-frame ones, with some missing. The data show just over 2,000,000 clones, about 94% seen once. Naive-designated CD8 cells lacked CD45RO, were positively enriched for CCR7, and omitted terminally differentiated effector memory CD45RA+ cells. The material sequenced was naive CD8+ T cells sorted from blood. The receptors derive from a man aged 18 to 35 in good health.

This chain uses TRBV15 with TRBJ2-1; 9 bases map to TRBD1. Trimming cost V 6 bases and J 8 bases; bases outside gene matches: 8. Germline loops: CDR1 LNHNV, CDR2 YYDKDF (reference sequence). This CDR3 has 14 amino acids. The CDR3 is CATSAGTGSYEQFF. The CDR3 region has the DNA TGTGCCACCAGTGCCGGGACAGGGAGTTATGAGCAGTTCTTC.

The chain has TRBV4-1 and TRBJ2-3; TRBD1 might be the D (5 bases). Germline V gene lookup returns CDR1 MGHRA and CDR2 YSYEKL. This CDR3 region has 17 residues. The V gene lost 0 bases and the J gene lost 2 bases, with 15 bases spanning the gap. The CDR3 region is CASSQEPQGPLTDTQYF. The CDR3 DNA is TGCGCCAGCAGCCAAGAGCCCCAGGGTCCCCTCACAGATACGCAGTATTTT.

This chain joins TRBV27 and TRBJ2-2; TRBD2 agrees at 11 bases. V lost 6 bases to trimming and J lost 2 bases; unmatched junction nucleotides: 20. Germline V lookup: CDR1 MNHEY, CDR2 SMNVEV (reference sequence). CDR3 length: 21 residues. In DNA form, the CDR3 reads TGTGCCAGCAGGTCATGGGTGGGACTAGCGGAACCGAACTCAAACACCGGGGAGCTGTTTTTT. Protein sequence: CASRSWVGLAEPNSNTGELFF.

Details on this clone: Other DNA sequences from this sample encode an identical CDR3 as well. This chain joins TRBV27 and TRBJ2-3; the match to TRBD2 covers 9 bases. The CDR3 is 15 amino acids. J lost 1 base, V lost 3 bases, and 2 bases had no gene match. CDR1 MNHEY and CDR2 SMNVEV come from the germline V gene (reference sequence). The CDR3 bases are TGTGCCAGCAGTTTGGCTAGCGGGGGCACAGATACGCAGTATTTT. Its translation: CASSLASGGTDTQYF.

The V and J genes are TRBV5-4 and TRBJ2-7; 7 bases are shared with TRBD1. CDR3 size: 15 residues. Germline CDR1 is SGHNT and CDR2 is YYREEE (reference sequence). The trim removed 0 bases at V and 0 bases at J, leaving 3 bases unmatched. CDR3 sequence reads: CASSLGQGDSYEQYF. Written as DNA, the CDR3 is TGTGCCAGCAGCTTGGGGCAGGGGGACTCCTACGAGCAGTACTTC.

The chain has TRBV4-2 and TRBJ1-1; tentative D call: TRBD1 (6 bases). V lost 0 bases to trimming and J lost 3 bases, with 14 bases between them. Germline V gene lookup returns CDR1 LGHNA and CDR2 YNFKEQ. The CDR3 is made up of 16 amino acids. CDR3: CASSQEQGGEDTEAFF. DNA of the CDR3: TGTGCCAGCAGCCAAGAACAGGGAGGCGAGGACACTGAAGCTTTCTTT.

The gene calls are TRBV4-1 and TRBJ2-1, with a tentative D call TRBD2 (6 bases). Germline CDR1 MGHRA, CDR2 YSYEKL. The V and J ends lost 1 base and 0 bases respectively, with 16 bases between them. CDR3 size: 18 residues. CDR3 in DNA: TGCGCCAGCAGCCAAGTGGAGGGCATCGGGGTCTCCTACAATGAGCAGTTCTTC. It codes for CASSQVEGIGVSYNEQFF.

The rearrangement joins TRBV4-3 to TRBJ2-3, with 10 positions matching TRBD2. Germline assignment: CDR1 LGHNA and CDR2 YSLEER. CDR3 length: 16 amino acids. V shed 4 bases, J shed 10 bases, and the junction held 14 bases outside the gene matches. The CDR3 protein is CASSREREGLVNAQYF. CDR3 nucleotide sequence: TGCGCCAGCAGCCGTGAGCGGGAGGGCCTTGTAAACGCGCAGTATTTT.

The genes are TRBV6-5 and TRBJ1-6; D unresolved. The CDR3 sequence is 15 residues long. V shed 5 bases and J shed 5 bases, with 13 bases lying between them. Germline V gene lookup returns CDR1 MNHEY and CDR2 SVGAGI. DNA for the CDR3: TGTGCCAGCAGTCCGGACCTTGGGGATAATTCACCCCTCCACTTT. Protein product: CASSPDLGDNSPLHF.

With respect to this clone: Other DNA sequences of this sample code for an identical CDR3. The chain recombines TRBV10-3 with TRBJ2-5; 8 nucleotides match TRBD1. The CDR3 is made up of 14 amino acids. The germline gives CDR1 ENHRY, CDR2 SYGVKD. J lost 1 base, V lost 2 bases, and 0 bases had no gene match. The CDR3 reads CAISEGQGQETQYF. The CDR3 nucleotides are TGTGCCATCAGTGAGGGACAGGGCCAAGAGACCCAGTACTTC.

As regards this clone: One junction end disagrees with the germline gene, perhaps due to a read error. The chain recombines TRBV25-1 with TRBJ2-5; D not resolved. The CDR3 runs 13 residues. CDR1 is MGHDK, CDR2 SYGVNS, per germline. In DNA, the CDR3 is TGTGCCATCAGTGAATACGGACAAGAGACCCAGTACTTC. It encodes CAISEYGQETQYF.